This is a list of T cell receptor beta chains from one sample in a study of T cells in Graves' hyperthyroidism and ophthalmopathy. TCRdb used MiXCR to reprocess the multiplex PCR reads, holding one entry per CDR3 protein. The data show over 500,000 distinct CDR3 sequences, with about 15% seen just once and 25% to 30% held by the top ten. Sequencing was done on a sample of blood. The receptors here all came from a woman in her 30s with Graves' ophthalmopathy. CDR3s include the opening cysteine and the closing phenylalanine or tryptophan. D genes are given only for firm matches. Only part of the rows carry a size: once, few, many, or a class if the clone is expanded.

size: few; J: TRBJ2-7; D: TRBD2; V: TRBV28; DNA: TGTGCCAGCAGCTCACTATCGGGGGGGACCTACGAGCAGTACTTC; CDR3: CASSSLSGGTYEQYF
size: many; J: TRBJ2-6; D: .; V: TRBV28; DNA: TGTGCCAGCAGTGCCCTGGGGGTAGGGGCCAACGTCCTGACTTTC; CDR3: CASSALGVGANVLTF
size: .; J: TRBJ2-2; D: .; V: TRBV7-6; DNA: TGTGCCAGCAGCTTAGCAGTGTCCCCCGGGGAGCTGTTTTTT; CDR3: CASSLAVSPGELFF
size: many; J: TRBJ2-7; D: .; V: TRBV6-5; DNA: TGTGCCAGCAGTTACGTGGGGGTTGGGGGCGAGCAGTACTTC; CDR3: CASSYVGVGGEQYF
size: few; J: TRBJ2-7; D: TRBD2; V: TRBV7-9; DNA: TGTGCCAGCAGCAACGACATCCGGACTAGCGGGAGAGTATACGAGCAGTACTTC; CDR3: CASSNDIRTSGRVYEQYF
size: .; J: TRBJ2-1; D: TRBD2; V: TRBV28; DNA: TGTGCCAGCAGTTTATTGGCGGGAGACGCAAATGAGCAGTTCTTC; CDR3: CASSLLAGDANEQFF
size: many; J: TRBJ2-7; D: TRBD1; V: TRBV11-2; DNA: TGTGCCAGCAGCTTAGATCGGGGACAGGGGGCCTACGAGCAGTACTTC; CDR3: CASSLDRGQGAYEQYF
size: many; J: TRBJ1-2; D: TRBD1; V: TRBV7-9; DNA: TGTGCCAGCAGCCCCCCCGGGACAGATGGCTACACCTTC; CDR3: CASSPPGTDGYTF
size: .; J: TRBJ2-3; D: TRBD1; V: TRBV5-4; DNA: TGTGCCAGCAGATACCGGGACAGGGGGCGCGGGGCAGATACGCAGTATTTT; CDR3: CASRYRDRGRGADTQYF
size: .; J: TRBJ2-7; D: TRBD2; V: TRBV9; DNA: TGTGCCAGCAGCGCTAGCGGGATGGAGTCCTACGAGCAGTACTTC; CDR3: CASSASGMESYEQYF
size: .; J: TRBJ1-2; D: .; V: TRBV18; DNA: TGTGCCAGCTCACCAGGGGACAACTATGGCTACACCTTC; CDR3: CASSPGDNYGYTF
size: .; J: TRBJ1-1; D: .; V: TRBV20-1; DNA: TGCAGTGTGGTTGAGAACACTGAAGCTTTCTTT; CDR3: CSVVENTEAFF
size: few; J: TRBJ2-7; D: .; V: TRBV6-5; DNA: TGTGCCAGCAGTACCGAGGACGGTAGCGACTACGAGCAGTACTTC; CDR3: CASSTEDGSDYEQYF
size: many; J: TRBJ2-4; D: .; V: TRBV18; DNA: TGTGCCAGCTCACTGACGGTTGGTACGGACATTCAGTACTTC; CDR3: CASSLTVGTDIQYF